This TCR beta chain comes out of a study of PD-L1 blockade in urothelial cancer listed by TCRdb under 2017. Looking at the study overall: Every patient began therapy at some point between 2013 and 2015 and was given atezolizumab 1,200 mg intravenously every 3 weeks. About 85% of the roughly 29 patients were identified as males with urothelial cancer of bladder origin, and a prior smoking history was reported by 18 of 29 patients. An ECOG performance status of 0 or 1 was recorded for the patients, and 0 to 3 prior chemotherapy regimens had been received by the patients. Blood samples were analyzed at 3 weeks after treatment start (second dose) and at 6 weeks after treatment start. Blood samples gave a median of approximately 150,000 T cells and roughly 83,000 unique TCRs, with a median clonality of approximately 0.078. An exploratory multi-omic analysis was conducted of the somatic, immune and clinical correlates of response to PD-L1 blockade with atezolizumab in urothelial cancer. Pretreatment tumor samples and matched peripheral blood, collected serially before and after atezolizumab treatment, underwent TCR sequencing. Progression-free survival longer than 6 months counted as durable clinical benefit, and TCR features were additionally tested against both progression-free and overall survival. In the same patients, whole exome sequencing and RNA sequencing of pretreatment tumors were performed in addition to TCR sequencing. Durable clinical benefit was achieved by nine patients but not by the remaining 20. Pretreatment blood TCR-seq was available for about 30 patients, at least one posttreatment blood collection was obtained for approximately 25 patients, and tumor TCR-seq was available for approximately 25 patients.

This specimen's time point label, interpreted: pretreatment peripheral blood. The cohort comprised around 31 patients with locally advanced or metastatic urothelial carcinoma treated at Memorial Sloan Kettering on a trial protocol. Peripheral blood mononuclear cells were collected pretreatment and during treatment, with between 1 and 8 total time points obtained per patient. The Qiagen DNeasy Blood extraction kit was used to purify genomic DNA from total PBMCs and tumor samples. PBMCs were collected pretreatment and during treatment, and were isolated and stored as previously described. To estimate absolute template abundance from read counts, synthetic TCR analog templates were spiked into each PCR. Using the immunoSEQ assay, TCRbeta CDR3 regions were amplified from genomic DNA with bias-controlled V and J gene primers. Rearranged TCRbeta segments were sequenced at approximately 20X coverage. The authors' pipeline ran thus. Clustering was used to correct sequencing errors, and CDR3s were annotated against IMGT to assign V, D and J genes. Downstream analyses used only productive TCRbeta rearrangements and left out out-of-frame or stop-codon sequences. Clonality was calculated as one minus the Shannon entropy normalized by the log of the number of unique productive sequences. Clones differing between time points or between blood and tumor were identified by Fisher's exact test with Benjamini-Hochberg correction at adjusted p below 0.01. TCRdb carries this immuneACCESS record with in-frame sequences only. Its versions omit some clonotypes, under half of them owing to an unresolved V gene in the studies checked, with the rest unexplained. The V and J calls and the clone size are those of that table, but D and trimming were determined from the DNA. The sample table holds about 63,000 clones, of which roughly 76% were seen once. The leading ten clones occupy under 7.5% of the sample.

Worth noting for this clone: The antigen it recognizes is unknown. No clone much larger than this one lies a single base away; base qualities are absent.

What the research found in general, with its limitations: Improved progression-free and overall survival was associated with having pretreatment peripheral blood TCR clonality below the median. At 3 weeks after the start of treatment, tumor-associated TCR clones in peripheral blood had expanded more in patients with durable benefit (n of about 20, p = 0.022). Because of the small sample size (n ≈ 30) and the many exploratory analyses performed, the results are intended to be regarded as hypothesis-generating.

The germline V gene gives CDR1 as SGHAT and CDR2 as FQNNGV. V is reduced by 1 base and J by 5 bases, leaving a spacing of 12 bases between them. There are 14 amino acids in the CDR3, from cysteine to phenylalanine inclusive. Left in the record is the CDR3 DNA by itself, 42 bases read in frame from the first base. In this chain, TRBV11-2 is recombined with TRBJ2-7; the D gene is perhaps TRBD1, from 6 matching bases. This TCR came from a man between 70 and 80 years old with urothelial cancer. This material consisted of PBMCs, taken around atezolizumab (anti-PD-L1) treatment. The sequenced DNA is TGTGCCAGCAGCTTAGGACACAGGGTCCACGAGCAGTACTTC. This yields the protein CASSLGHRVHEQYF.